Shown below are 9 T cell receptor beta chains from a single sample sequenced in a study of blood T cell repertoires in COVID-19. The data were produced by immunoSEQ multiplex PCR, yet TCRdb's version contains in-frame clones alone and is incomplete. The sample has approximately 160,000 clones; 70% to 90% are singletons. Sequenced material: peripheral blood. The receptors derive from a man aged 40-50 years who had recovered from COVID-19.

The chain combines TRBV7-8 with TRBJ2-7; the D is unclear. V was pared by 4 bases and J by 2 bases, with 9 bases between. This CDR3 is built from 13 residues. CDR1 is SGHVS, CDR2 FQNEAQ, per germline. Here the CDR3 reads CASSSMIAYEQYF. As DNA, the CDR3 is TGTGCCAGCAGCTCCATGATAGCCTACGAGCAGTACTTC.

This chain joins TRBV11-3 and TRBJ2-3; D might be TRBD1 (6 bases). There are 15 residues in the CDR3. Germline assignment: CDR1 SGHNT and CDR2 YENEEA. Trimming removed 4 bases from V and 0 bases from J, with 11 bases in between. CDR3 in amino acids: CASSSQGTSTDTQYF. CDR3 coding DNA: TGTGCCAGCAGCTCACAGGGTACTAGCACAGATACGCAGTATTTT.

This clone was counted once. J is TRBJ1-2 and V is TRBV9; 9 bases map to TRBD1. CDR3 size: 13 residues. Trimming cost V 6 bases and J 6 bases; bases outside gene matches: 6. CDR1 and CDR2 from the germline V gene are SGDLS and YYNGEE. This CDR3 is CASTGQGSDGYTF. DNA of the CDR3: TGTGCCAGCACCGGACAGGGGTCGGATGGCTACACCTTC.

The chain combines TRBV19 with TRBJ2-2; 7 positions agree with TRBD1. Germline CDR1 and CDR2: LNHDA and SQIVND (reference sequence). V dropped 6 bases and J dropped 5; count of bases not matched to a gene: 3. The CDR3 covers 13 residues. The CDR3 DNA sequence: TGTGCCAGTAGCCACAGGGGTACCGGGGAGCTGTTTTTT. This translates into CASSHRGTGELFF.

The chain couples TRBV6-6 to TRBJ1-1; D uncertain. Trimming shortened V by 6 bases and J by 6 bases, and 17 bases separated the two germline ends. The CDR3 consists of 14 residues. Germline CDR1 and CDR2: MNHNY and SVGAGI (reference sequence). The CDR3 region has the DNA TGTGCCAGCAGCCGAGGAGAGCTAGGATCTGAAGCTTTCTTT. It encodes CASSRGELGSEAFF.

The chain combines TRBV6-2 or TRBV6-3 with TRBJ2-7, with D perhaps matching TRBD2 (7 bases). The CDR3 contains 13 residues. Germline V CDR1 and CDR2: MNHEY, SVGEGT. V was trimmed by 5 bases and J by 3 bases, leaving 11 bases between them. The CDR3 nucleotides are TGTGCCAGCAGTACCGGGGGGCTCTACGAGCAGTACTTC. Protein product: CASSTGGLYEQYF.

This chain uses TRBV9 with TRBJ2-1; D possibly corresponds to TRBD2 (5 bases). Trimming shortened V by 6 bases and J by 1 base, and 14 bases separated the two germline ends. Germline V gives CDR1 SGDLS, CDR2 YYNGEE. This CDR3 is 15 amino acids long. The CDR3 DNA sequence: TGTGCCAGCACCCCCGGGGATAATTCCTACAATGAGCAGTTCTTC. Its translation: CASTPGDNSYNEQFF.

A single count supports this clone. Different DNA sequences within this sample yield the same CDR3. The chain has TRBV11-1 and TRBJ2-1; no reliable D call. Germline V gene sequence: CDR1 SGHAT, CDR2 FQDESV (reference sequence). The CDR3 runs to 14 residues. Between the trimmed V and J ends, which lost 3 bases and 3 bases, there was a span of 9 bases. The CDR3 bases are TGTGCCAGCAGCTTGGCGCACAGCTACAATGAGCAGTTCTTC. This encodes CASSLAHSYNEQFF.

This sequence joins TRBV5-5 and TRBJ2-2, with 10 bases identical to TRBD2. The V gene's germline CDR1 is SGHKS and CDR2 YYEKEE (reference sequence). V gave up 5 bases and J gave up 2 bases; unmatched junction bases: 3. This CDR3 comprises 15 residues. CDR3 nucleotides: TGTGCCAGCAGGGCTAGCGGGAGTAACACCGGGGAGCTGTTTTTT. It codes for CASRASGSNTGELFF.